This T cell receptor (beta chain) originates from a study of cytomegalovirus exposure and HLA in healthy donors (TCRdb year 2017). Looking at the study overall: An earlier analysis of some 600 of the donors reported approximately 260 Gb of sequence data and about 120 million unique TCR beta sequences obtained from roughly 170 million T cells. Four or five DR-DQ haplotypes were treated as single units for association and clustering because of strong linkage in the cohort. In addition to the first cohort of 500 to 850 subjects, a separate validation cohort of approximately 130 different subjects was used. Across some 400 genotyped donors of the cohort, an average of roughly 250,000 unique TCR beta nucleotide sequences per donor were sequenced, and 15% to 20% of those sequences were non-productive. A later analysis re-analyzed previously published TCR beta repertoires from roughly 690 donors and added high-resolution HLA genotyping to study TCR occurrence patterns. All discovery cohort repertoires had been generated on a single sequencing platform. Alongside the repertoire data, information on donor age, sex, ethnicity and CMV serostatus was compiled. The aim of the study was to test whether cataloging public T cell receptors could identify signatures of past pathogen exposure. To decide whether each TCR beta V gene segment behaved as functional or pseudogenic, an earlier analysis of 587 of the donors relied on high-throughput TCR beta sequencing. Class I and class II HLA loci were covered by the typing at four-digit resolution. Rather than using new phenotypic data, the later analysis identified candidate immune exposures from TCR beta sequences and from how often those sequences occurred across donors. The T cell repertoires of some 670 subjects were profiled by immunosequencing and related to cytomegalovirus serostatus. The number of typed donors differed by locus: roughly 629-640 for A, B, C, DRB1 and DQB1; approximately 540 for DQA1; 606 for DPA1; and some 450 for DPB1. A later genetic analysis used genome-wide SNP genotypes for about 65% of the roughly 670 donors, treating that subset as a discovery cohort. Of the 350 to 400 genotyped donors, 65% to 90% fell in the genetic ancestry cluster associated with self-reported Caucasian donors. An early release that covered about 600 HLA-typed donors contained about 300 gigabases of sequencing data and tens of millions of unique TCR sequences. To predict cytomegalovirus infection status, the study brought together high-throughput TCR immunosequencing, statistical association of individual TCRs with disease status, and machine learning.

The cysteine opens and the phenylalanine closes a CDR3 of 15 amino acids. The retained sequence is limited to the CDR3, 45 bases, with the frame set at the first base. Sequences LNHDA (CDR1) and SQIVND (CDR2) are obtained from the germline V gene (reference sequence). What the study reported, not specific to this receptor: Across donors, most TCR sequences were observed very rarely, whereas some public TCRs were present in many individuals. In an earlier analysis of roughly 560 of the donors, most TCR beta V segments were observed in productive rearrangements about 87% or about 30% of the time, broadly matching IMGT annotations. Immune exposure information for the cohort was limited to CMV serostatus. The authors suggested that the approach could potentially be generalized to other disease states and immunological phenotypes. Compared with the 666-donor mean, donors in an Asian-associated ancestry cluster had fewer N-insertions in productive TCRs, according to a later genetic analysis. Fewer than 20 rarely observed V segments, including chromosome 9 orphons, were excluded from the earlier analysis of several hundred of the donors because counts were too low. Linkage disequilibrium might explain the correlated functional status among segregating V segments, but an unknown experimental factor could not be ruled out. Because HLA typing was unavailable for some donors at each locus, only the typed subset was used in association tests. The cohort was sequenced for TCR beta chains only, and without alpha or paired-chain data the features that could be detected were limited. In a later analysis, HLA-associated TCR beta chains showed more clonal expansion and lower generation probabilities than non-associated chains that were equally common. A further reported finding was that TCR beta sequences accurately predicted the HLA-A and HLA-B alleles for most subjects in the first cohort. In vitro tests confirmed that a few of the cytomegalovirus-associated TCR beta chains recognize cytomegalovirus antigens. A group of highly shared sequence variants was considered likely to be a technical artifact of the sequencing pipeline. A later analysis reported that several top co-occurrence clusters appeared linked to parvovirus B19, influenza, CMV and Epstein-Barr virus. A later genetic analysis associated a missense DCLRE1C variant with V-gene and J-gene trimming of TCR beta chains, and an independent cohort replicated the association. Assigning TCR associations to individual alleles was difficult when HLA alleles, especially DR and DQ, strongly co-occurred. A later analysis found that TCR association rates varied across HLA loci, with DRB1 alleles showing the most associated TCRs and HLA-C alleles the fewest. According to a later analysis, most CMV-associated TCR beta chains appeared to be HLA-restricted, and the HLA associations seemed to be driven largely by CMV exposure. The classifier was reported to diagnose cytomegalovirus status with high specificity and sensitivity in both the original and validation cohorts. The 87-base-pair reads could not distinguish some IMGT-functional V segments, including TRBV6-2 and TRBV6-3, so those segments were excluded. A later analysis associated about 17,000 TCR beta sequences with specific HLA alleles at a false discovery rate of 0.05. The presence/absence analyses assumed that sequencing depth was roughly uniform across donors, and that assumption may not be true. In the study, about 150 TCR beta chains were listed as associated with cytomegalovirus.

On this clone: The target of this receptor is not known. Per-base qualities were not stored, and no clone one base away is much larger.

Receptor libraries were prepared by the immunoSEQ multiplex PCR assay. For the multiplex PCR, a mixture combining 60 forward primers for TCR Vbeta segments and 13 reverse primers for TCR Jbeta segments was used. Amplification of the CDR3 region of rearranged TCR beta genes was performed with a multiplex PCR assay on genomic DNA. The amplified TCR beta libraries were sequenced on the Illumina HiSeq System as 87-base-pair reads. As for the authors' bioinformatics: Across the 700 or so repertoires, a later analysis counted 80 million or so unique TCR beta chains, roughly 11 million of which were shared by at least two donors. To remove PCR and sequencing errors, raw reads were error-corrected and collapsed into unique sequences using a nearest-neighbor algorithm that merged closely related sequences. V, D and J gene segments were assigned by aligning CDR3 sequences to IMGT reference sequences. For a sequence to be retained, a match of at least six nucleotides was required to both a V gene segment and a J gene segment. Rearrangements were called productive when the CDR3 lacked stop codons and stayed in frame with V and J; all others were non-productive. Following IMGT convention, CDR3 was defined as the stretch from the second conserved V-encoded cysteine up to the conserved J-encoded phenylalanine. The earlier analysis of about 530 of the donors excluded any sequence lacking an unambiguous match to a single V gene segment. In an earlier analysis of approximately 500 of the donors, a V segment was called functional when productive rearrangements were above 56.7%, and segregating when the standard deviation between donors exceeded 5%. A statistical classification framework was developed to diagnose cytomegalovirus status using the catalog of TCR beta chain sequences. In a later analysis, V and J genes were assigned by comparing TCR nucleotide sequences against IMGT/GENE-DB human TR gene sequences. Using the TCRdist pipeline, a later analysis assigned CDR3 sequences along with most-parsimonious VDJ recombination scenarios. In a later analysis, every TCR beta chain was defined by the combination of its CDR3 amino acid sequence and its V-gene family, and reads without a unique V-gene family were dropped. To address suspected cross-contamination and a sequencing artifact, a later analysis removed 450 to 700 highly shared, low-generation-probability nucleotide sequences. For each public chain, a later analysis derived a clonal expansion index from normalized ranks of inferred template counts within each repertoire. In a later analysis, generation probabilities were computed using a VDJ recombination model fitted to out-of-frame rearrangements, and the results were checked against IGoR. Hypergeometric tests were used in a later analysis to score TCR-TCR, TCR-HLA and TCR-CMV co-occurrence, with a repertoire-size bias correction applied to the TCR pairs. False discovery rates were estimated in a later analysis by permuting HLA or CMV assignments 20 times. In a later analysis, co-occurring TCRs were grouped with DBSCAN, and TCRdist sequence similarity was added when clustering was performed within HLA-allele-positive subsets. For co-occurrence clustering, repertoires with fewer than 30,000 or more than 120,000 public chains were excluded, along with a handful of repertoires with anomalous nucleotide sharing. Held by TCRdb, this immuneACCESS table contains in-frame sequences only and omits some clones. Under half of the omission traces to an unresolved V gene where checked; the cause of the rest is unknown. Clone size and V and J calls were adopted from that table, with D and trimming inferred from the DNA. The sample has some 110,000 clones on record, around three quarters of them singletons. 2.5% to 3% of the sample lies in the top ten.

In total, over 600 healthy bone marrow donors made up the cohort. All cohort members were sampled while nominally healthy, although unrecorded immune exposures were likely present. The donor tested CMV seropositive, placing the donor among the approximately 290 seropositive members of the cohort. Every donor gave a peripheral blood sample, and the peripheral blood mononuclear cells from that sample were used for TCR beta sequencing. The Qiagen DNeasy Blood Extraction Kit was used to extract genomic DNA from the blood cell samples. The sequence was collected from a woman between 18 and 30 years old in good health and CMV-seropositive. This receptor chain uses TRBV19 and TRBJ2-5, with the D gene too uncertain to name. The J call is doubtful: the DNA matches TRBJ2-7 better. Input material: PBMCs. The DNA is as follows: TGTGCCAGTAGTATAGGCACGACTGGCTCCTACGAGCAGTACTTC. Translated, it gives CASSIGTTGSYEQYF.